Each of the 2 T cell receptor beta chains below was sequenced from the same sample in a study of Ad26.COV2.S vaccination and SARS-CoV-2 variants. Treatment denoted: roughly 19 received Ad26.COV2.S at low or high dose, single or two shots; several received placebo; per-sample allocation not given. Following the first vaccine or placebo injection, samples were taken on day 63. TCRdb's copy holds only in-frame clones and misses some; the assay was immunoSEQ multiplex PCR. The sample yields over 350,000 clones, approximately 91% seen once. This specimen was peripheral blood, taken in a trial of Ad26.COV2.S vaccine versus placebo. The receptors stem from a person aged 18 to 59 who received the Ad26.COV2.S COVID-19 vaccine or a placebo.

CDR3 nucleotide sequence: TGTGCCAGCAGCTTGTCCGGCAGGACCACGGACTATGGCTACACCTTC. This gives the protein CASSLSGRTTDYGYTF. The chain uses TRBV5-5 and TRBJ1-2; D is ambiguous. V was clipped by 1 base and J by 3 bases, with 16 bases between them. Germline V gene lookup returns CDR1 SGHKS and CDR2 YYEKEE (reference sequence). This CDR3 has 16 residues.

In DNA form, the CDR3 reads TGTGCCAGCAGCCGGGCCCTTGGGCTCACAGATACGCAGTATTTT. It is translated as CASSRALGLTDTQYF. The J gene is TRBJ2-3, the V gene TRBV7-2; D is undetermined. Germline V lookup: CDR1 SGHTA, CDR2 FQGNSA. Trimming pared 5 bases from V and 2 bases from J, leaving 14 bases between. This CDR3 spans 15 amino acids.